Below, 16 T cell receptor beta chains from the same sample are listed, as sequenced in a study of cytomegalovirus exposure and HLA in healthy donors. PCR involved 60 Vbeta and 13 Jbeta primers. TCRdb's table, derived via immunoSEQ multiplex PCR, lists solely in-frame clones and lacks some. This table has about 150,000 clones, 80% to 85% appearing once. Sequencing was performed on PBMCs. The source of these receptors is a woman aged 18-35 years in good health and CMV-seronegative.

This sequence joins TRBV5-1 and TRBJ1-2; unclear D gene. Germline V gives CDR1 SGHRS, CDR2 YFSETQ. This CDR3 region has 15 residues. The V and J ends lost 4 bases and 6 bases respectively, with 19 bases between them. The CDR3 sequence: CASSGPSGHRHGYTF. The CDR3, as DNA: TGCGCCAGCAGCGGGCCGAGCGGGCACCGTCATGGCTACACCTTC.

This chain links TRBV6-6 with TRBJ1-2; D not resolved. The CDR3 spans 13 residues. Trimming cost V 6 bases and J 4 bases, with 12 bases left between them. Germline V lookup: CDR1 MNHNY, CDR2 SVGAGI (reference sequence). The CDR3 region has the DNA TGTGCCAGCAGGTACGATGCCGGCTATGGCTACACCTTC. Encoded protein: CASRYDAGYGYTF.

This clone has just a few counts. The rearrangement uses TRBV21-1 and TRBJ2-1; the table's D gene call, TRBD2, was not cross checked with the DNA. TRBV21-1 is noted as a pseudogene. CDR3 length: 15 residues. The CDR3 is CASSHALRANNEQFF. The CDR3 DNA reads TGTGCCAGCAGCCACGCGTTGCGGGCCAACAATGAGCAGTTCTTC.

V gene TRBV5-5 combines with J gene TRBJ1-1; perhaps TRBD1 as D (6 bases). V was cut by 4 bases and J by 1 base, with 14 bases left in between. Germline CDR1 SGHKS, CDR2 YYEKEE (reference sequence). The CDR3 runs to 15 residues. The CDR3 region is CASSQTAGANTEAFF. CDR3 coding DNA: TGTGCCAGCAGCCAGACTGCAGGGGCGAACACTGAAGCTTTCTTT.

The chain combines TRBV5-5 with TRBJ1-1; D not certain. The CDR3 loop spans 13 amino acids. CDR1 is SGHKS, CDR2 YYEKEE, per germline (reference sequence). Trimming left V 1 base short and J 6 bases short, with 10 bases between. CDR3 region: CASSLLSEAEAFF. For the CDR3, the DNA is TGTGCCAGCAGCTTGCTCTCGGAGGCTGAAGCTTTCTTT.

The chain is built from TRBV19 and TRBJ1-5; D may be TRBD1 (5 bases). The germline V gene has CDR1 LNHDA and CDR2 SQIVND (reference sequence). The CDR3 is 16 residues long. The germline V and J ends were trimmed by 2 bases and 3 bases, with 14 bases remaining between them. The CDR3 loop is CASSIKRGTLNQPQHF. The CDR3 coding sequence is TGTGCCAGTAGTATAAAACGTGGGACTCTCAATCAGCCCCAGCATTTT.

This clone was seen more than once but under ten times. The chain is built from TRBV10-1 and TRBJ1-2; 10 bases are shared with TRBD1. The CDR3 is 14 residues long. Trimming cost V 2 bases and J 11 bases; bases outside gene matches: 8. Germline CDR1 WNHNN, CDR2 SYGVQD (reference sequence). CDR3 sequence (DNA): TGCGCCAGCAGTGAGACCGTGACAGGGGGCTCTTACACCTTC. Translating it yields CASSETVTGGSYTF.

V is TRBV6-5 and J is TRBJ2-6; D gene unclear. Looked up from germline, CDR1 is MNHEY and CDR2 is SVGAGI. V lost 7 bases, J lost 4 bases, and 14 bases lay in between. The CDR3 consists of 15 residues. CDR3 nucleotides: TGTGCCAGCACCAGAGGTTCTACCGGGGCCAACGTCCTGACTTTC. It is translated as CASTRGSTGANVLTF.

The genes are TRBV6-5 and TRBJ2-2; D not resolved. The germline V and J ends were trimmed by 5 bases and 4 bases, with 8 bases remaining between them. Germline assignment: CDR1 MNHEY and CDR2 SVGAGI. The CDR3 covers 13 residues. The CDR3 reads CASSPRSTGELFF. The CDR3 DNA follows: TGTGCCAGCAGTCCTAGGTCCACCGGGGAGCTGTTTTTT.

This rearrangement joins TRBV6-5 to TRBJ2-6; D uncertain. The CDR3 has 15 amino acids. The V and J ends lost 6 bases and 1 base respectively, with 10 bases between them. Germline V gives CDR1 MNHEY, CDR2 SVGAGI. The CDR3: CASRPRFSGANVLTF. The DNA for the CDR3 is TGTGCCAGCAGACCCCGGTTTTCTGGGGCCAACGTCCTGACTTTC.

The chain couples TRBV14 to TRBJ1-2; D gene uncertain. Per the germline V gene, CDR1 is SGHDN and CDR2 is FVKESK. This CDR3 region has 13 residues. V gave up 0 bases and J gave up 8 bases, with 10 bases separating them. The chain's CDR3 is CASSQDPGSGYTF. DNA of the CDR3: TGTGCCAGCAGCCAAGATCCAGGAAGCGGCTACACCTTC.

This clone appeared once. The gene calls are TRBV6-1 and TRBJ1-1; D not resolved. Germline V gives CDR1 MNHNS, CDR2 SASEGT. Trimming removed 8 bases at V and 1 base at J, with 8 bases between. The length of the CDR3 is 12 residues. The CDR3 sequence is CASARPNTEAFF. The CDR3 DNA sequence: TGTGCCAGCGCGAGGCCGAACACTGAAGCTTTCTTT.

This rearrangement joins TRBV13 to TRBJ2-5; 12 bases match TRBD1. J was trimmed by 4 bases and V by 5 bases; bases with no gene match: 5. Looked up from germline, CDR1 is PRHDT and CDR2 is FYEKMQ (reference sequence). The CDR3 spans 15 residues. The CDR3 loop is CASSKGTGGRETQYF. Here the CDR3 DNA reads TGTGCCAGCAGCAAAGGGACAGGGGGCAGAGAGACCCAGTACTTC.

The chain uses TRBV4-1 and TRBJ1-5; D may be TRBD1 (5 bases). This CDR3 has 16 residues. Germline V gene data show CDR1 as MGHRA and CDR2 as YSYEKL. V lost 4 bases and J lost 0, with 13 bases in between. The CDR3 region has the DNA TGCGCCAGCAGCCTCGCCGGGGGTATTAGCAATCAGCCCCAGCATTTT. This sequence encodes CASSLAGGISNQPQHF.

The V gene is TRBV6-4, the J gene TRBJ2-1, with unresolved D. Germline lookup yields CDR1 MRHNA and CDR2 SNTAGT. Trimming removed 3 bases from V and 4 bases from J, with 13 bases in between. The CDR3 runs to 15 residues. The CDR3 reads CASSDGPGGYNEQFF. CDR3 sequence (DNA): TGTGCCAGCAGTGATGGTCCCGGTGGTTACAATGAGCAGTTCTTC.

V and J are TRBV6-1 and TRBJ2-7; D gene unclear. CDR1 and CDR2 (germline): MNHNS, SASEGT. This CDR3 has 12 residues. Trimming removed 4 bases from V and 3 bases from J, with 7 bases in between. Here the CDR3 DNA reads TGTGCCAGCAGTGGGCACTACTACGAGCAGTACTTC. Encoded protein: CASSGHYYEQYF.